Each of the 26 T cell receptor beta chains below was sequenced from the same sample in a study of response to subunit inactivated influenza vaccine. Each CDR3 protein is one row after TCRdb ran MiXCR on the RT-PCR reads. The sample shows about 570,000 distinct CDR3 sequences, around 11% of them seen only once. The sample was also linked to a second study, of T cells expressing NK-cell markers. That investigation notes: Production of TCR beta cDNA relied on 5'RACE template switching with UMIs.

Source: PBMCs from blood, taken on the day of vaccination. The receptors were gathered from a man aged 50 to 59 who received an inactivated influenza vaccine.

Only a few counts were recorded for this clonotype. This chain joins TRBV2 and TRBJ2-5; TRBD2 agrees at 11 bases. The CDR3 spans 14 residues. Germline CDR1 is SNHLY and CDR2 is FYNNEI. The V gene end was trimmed by 7 bases and the J gene end by 3 bases; junction bases not matched to a gene: 4. The CDR3 region is CASNLLAGEETQYF. In DNA form, the CDR3 reads TGTGCCAGCAATTTACTAGCGGGGGAAGAGACCCAGTACTTC.

The chain recombines TRBV4-3 with TRBJ2-7, with 7 bases identical to TRBD1. Trimming removed 5 bases from V and 7 bases from J; junction bases left unmatched: 8. This CDR3 is built from 13 residues. CDR1 and CDR2 from the germline V gene are LGHNA and YSLEER. The DNA for the CDR3 is TGCGCCAGCAGCGACGACAGGGTGGGGGAGCAGTACTTC. It specifies CASSDDRVGEQYF.

This clonotype was seen only a few times. The rearrangement links TRBV20-1 to TRBJ2-3, with D tentatively TRBD2 (7 bases). Looked up from germline, CDR1 is DFQATT and CDR2 is SNEGSKA (reference sequence). CDR3 length: 14 residues. V dropped 5 bases and J dropped 3 bases, with 15 bases sitting between them. The CDR3 DNA follows: TGCAGTGCTTATGGGGGGGCAGGTACAGATACGCAGTATTTT. Amino acid sequence: CSAYGGAGTDTQYF.

This chain links TRBV12-3 or TRBV12-4 with TRBJ2-3, with D unresolved. The length of the CDR3 is 14 residues. The V end lost 6 bases, the J end lost 0 bases, and 10 bases lay between the germline ends. In DNA, the CDR3 is TGTGCCAGCAGGGTGCAGCCCAGCACAGATACGCAGTATTTT. Its protein is CASRVQPSTDTQYF.

This clonotype showed up just a few times. This chain joins TRBV7-2 and TRBJ2-1; D may be TRBD1 or TRBD2 (6 bases each). The CDR3 has 13 amino acids. V lost 4 bases and J 9 bases, leaving 13 bases between the germline ends. CDR1 and CDR2 (germline): SGHTA, FQGNSA. In DNA form, the CDR3 reads TGTGCCAGCAGCTCAGGGGCGGGGACTGAGCAGTTCTTC. Translating it yields CASSSGAGTEQFF.

This chain joins TRBV27 and TRBJ1-2; no clear D gene. Germline CDR1 and CDR2: MNHEY and SMNVEV (reference sequence). The CDR3 is 13 residues long. Trimming removed 0 bases at V and 8 bases at J, with 10 bases between. Here the CDR3 reads CASSLSGIEGYTF. As DNA, the CDR3 is TGTGCCAGCAGTTTATCAGGGATTGAAGGCTACACCTTC.

This clonotype was detected many times. This chain's CDR3 is CATHFVGGLVAEAFF. DNA for the CDR3: TGTGCCACCCACTTCGTCGGAGGGCTAGTGGCTGAAGCTTTCTTT. The gene calls are TRBV25-1 and TRBJ1-1; D unresolved. CDR1 and CDR2 (germline): MGHDK, SYGVNS. V was clipped by 10 bases and J by 6 bases, with 24 bases between them. This CDR3 has 15 residues.

This clonotype was seen more than once but under ten times. J is TRBJ2-3 and V is TRBV9; 7 nucleotides agree with TRBD2. The CDR3 runs 16 residues. The germline V gene has CDR1 SGDLS and CDR2 YYNGEE. With 3 bases clipped from V and 1 base from J, the junction kept 8 bases outside the gene matches. CDR3: CASSGRTRLGTDTQYF. The CDR3 nucleotides read TGTGCCAGCAGCGGTAGGACTAGGCTGGGCACAGATACGCAGTATTTT.

V and J are TRBV12-3 or TRBV12-4 and TRBJ2-1; 13 bases fit TRBD2. The CDR3 extends over 14 amino acids. With V trimmed by 8 bases and J by 8 bases, 6 bases remained unmatched. The DNA of the CDR3 is TGTGCCAGCGAACTAGCGGGGGGGTTGGATGAGCAGTTCTTC. This translates into CASELAGGLDEQFF.

This clonotype showed up many times. This chain joins TRBV5-1 and TRBJ2-1, with 7 nucleotides matching TRBD2. Looked up from germline, CDR1 is SGHRS and CDR2 is YFSETQ. Trimming took 0 bases from V and 0 from J; bases not matched to a gene: 3. The CDR3 is 16 residues long. The CDR3 coding sequence is TGCGCCAGCAGCTTGGAAGGCGGGGGCTCCTACAATGAGCAGTTCTTC. Its protein product is CASSLEGGGSYNEQFF.

The table lists this clonotype with a few counts. The chain employs TRBV6-2 or TRBV6-3 and TRBJ2-1, with 8 bases lining up with TRBD2. V trimming: 6 bases; J trimming: 8 bases; junction bases outside the gene matches: 18. The CDR3 length is 17 residues. Germline CDR1 and CDR2: MNHEY and SVGEGT. The chain's CDR3 is CASSYVPPGGGRDEQFF. CDR3 nucleotides: TGTGCCAGCAGCTACGTCCCGCCGGGGGGGGGTCGAGATGAGCAGTTCTTC.

This clonotype was seen many times. The chain carries TRBV7-9 and TRBJ2-2, with D hard to call. The CDR3 runs 13 residues. The V and J ends lost 3 bases and 4 bases respectively, with 6 bases between them. In germline, CDR1 is SEHNR, CDR2 FQNEAQ (reference sequence). This CDR3 reads CASSFTVTGELFF. CDR3 nucleotides: TGTGCCAGCAGCTTCACCGTCACCGGGGAGCTGTTTTTT.

The CDR3 DNA is TGCAGTGCTAGAGTGGGTGGGCAGCCCCAGCATTTT. Translation gives CSARVGGQPQHF. The chain recombines TRBV20-1 with TRBJ1-5; no firm D call. Trimming left V 1 base short and J 7 bases short, with 8 bases between. From germline, CDR1 is DFQATT and CDR2 SNEGSKA (reference sequence). This CDR3 has 12 residues.

The V and J genes are TRBV20-1 and TRBJ2-5; no reliable D call. Trimming cost V 2 bases and J 5 bases, with 9 bases left between them. CDR1 and CDR2 (germline): DFQATT, SNEGSKA (reference sequence). The CDR3 spans 12 residues. The CDR3 nucleotides read TGCAGTGCTAGATATAGCTTTGAGACCCAGTACTTC. Translating it yields CSARYSFETQYF.

The chain combines TRBV2 with TRBJ2-7; perhaps D is TRBD1 or TRBD2 (5 bases each). Trimming took off 6 bases at V and 6 bases at J, with 18 bases between the two ends. The CDR3 contains 14 residues. In germline, CDR1 is SNHLY, CDR2 FYNNEI. The CDR3 spells CASRVYRDPSEQYF. The CDR3 DNA follows: TGTGCCAGCAGAGTTTACCGGGACCCCAGCGAGCAGTACTTC.

This clonotype was picked up a small number of times. V is TRBV10-1 and J is TRBJ2-2, with a weak D call TRBD2 (6 bases). Trimming shortened V by 4 bases and J by 6 bases, and 18 bases separated the two germline ends. The germline gives CDR1 WNHNN, CDR2 SYGVQD (reference sequence). This CDR3 has 16 residues. CDR3 coding DNA: TGCGCCAGCAGTGCAGGAATGGGGACTGGCGCCGGGGAGCTGTTTTTT. Translating gives CASSAGMGTGAGELFF.

This clonotype showed up just a few times. Mismatch with germline at one junction end may stem from a read error. CDR3 DNA: TGTGCTAGCAGCCGGGGGACAGGGAATGACAATGAGCAGTTCTTC. This encodes CASSRGTGNDNEQFF. The V gene is TRBV7-7, the J gene TRBJ2-1; 9 bases are shared with TRBD1. CDR1 and CDR2 from the germline V gene are SSHAT and FNYEAQ (reference sequence). The CDR3 has 15 residues. The full variable domain, in which reference TRBV7-7 and TRBJ2-1 provide the parts outside the CDR3, is GAGVSQSPRYKVTKRGQDVTLRCDPISSHATLYWYQQALGQGPEFLTYFNYEAQPDKSGLPSDRFSAERPEGSISTLTIQRTEQRDSAMYRCASSRGTGNDNEQFFGPGTRLTVL.

The table lists this clonotype with a few counts. The chain carries TRBV12-3 or TRBV12-4 and TRBJ2-1; 7 bases match TRBD1. The CDR3 has 15 amino acids. V lost 6 bases, J lost 4 bases, and 9 bases stayed unmatched. The CDR3 loop is CASRTTGSGYNEQFF. DNA for the CDR3: TGTGCCAGCAGAACGACAGGGAGTGGTTACAATGAGCAGTTCTTC.

This clonotype was counted many times. The rearrangement joins TRBV5-1 to TRBJ2-2, with TRBD1 as a possible D gene (6 bases). This CDR3 is built from 16 residues. Trimming cost V 4 bases and J 0 bases, with 13 bases left between them. Germline CDR1 SGHRS, CDR2 YFSETQ. CDR3 in amino acids: CASSLSGTTNTGELFF. CDR3 nucleotides: TGCGCCAGCAGCCTCTCCGGGACAACGAACACCGGGGAGCTGTTTTTT.

The rearrangement links TRBV18 to TRBJ2-1, with 7 bases matching TRBD2. Germline V lookup: CDR1 KGHSH, CDR2 LQKENI. V shed 3 bases, J shed 6 bases, and the junction held 5 bases outside the gene matches. This CDR3 has 14 amino acids. Here the CDR3 reads CASSPAGERNEQFF. CDR3 nucleotides: TGTGCCAGCTCACCGGCGGGGGAACGCAATGAGCAGTTCTTC.

The V call is TRBV12-3 or TRBV12-4, the J call TRBJ2-3; D might be TRBD2 (6 bases). V lost 6 bases and J lost 0, with 19 bases in between. The CDR3 length is 17 residues. CDR3 DNA sequence: TGTGCCAGCAGGGGGACGTTACTAGCACTTAGCACAGATACGCAGTATTTT. Protein: CASRGTLLALSTDTQYF.

This clonotype has a handful of counts. The J gene is TRBJ1-2, the V gene TRBV3-1, with D perhaps TRBD1 (5 bases). The germline gives CDR1 LGHDT, CDR2 YNNKEL (reference sequence). CDR3 length: 15 residues. Trimming shortened V by 1 base and J by 3 bases, and 12 bases separated the two germline ends. The CDR3 loop is CASSQAPGGDYGYTF. The CDR3 DNA sequence: TGTGCCAGCAGCCAAGCGCCGGGGGGGGACTATGGCTACACCTTC.

This clonotype was counted ten times or more. The chain uses TRBV12-3 or TRBV12-4 and TRBJ1-2, with a weak D call TRBD1 (6 bases). Trimming took off 5 bases at V and 7 bases at J, with 8 bases between the two ends. This CDR3 is 11 amino acids long. The CDR3 is CASSTRGGYTF. The CDR3 region has the DNA TGTGCCAGCAGTACCAGGGGTGGCTACACCTTC.

The chain uses TRBV5-1 and TRBJ2-6; TRBD2 is a possible D gene (6 bases). The germline V gene has CDR1 SGHRS and CDR2 YFSETQ. This CDR3 region has 15 residues. The ends were cut back, 3 bases at V and 4 bases at J, with 11 bases in the middle. CDR3 sequence reads: CASSSSGVGANVLTF. The CDR3 region has the DNA TGCGCCAGCAGCTCCTCGGGGGTGGGGGCCAACGTCCTGACTTTC.

The chain links TRBV15 to TRBJ2-2; no firm D call. The CDR3 contains 12 residues. Deletions cut 3 bases from V and 5 bases from J, with 4 bases between. Germline CDR1 is LNHNV and CDR2 is YYDKDF (reference sequence). DNA for the CDR3: TGTGCCACCAGCAGGGCAACCGGGGAGCTGTTTTTT. Encoded protein: CATSRATGELFF.

This clonotype has ten or more counts. The J gene is TRBJ1-2, the V gene TRBV5-1, with 8 bases fitting TRBD1. CDR3 length equals 13 residues. Germline CDR1 and CDR2: SGHRS and YFSETQ. V shed 4 bases and J 6 bases; nucleotides not matched to a gene: 5. For the CDR3, the DNA is TGCGCCAGCAGCCCAGGGGGCGGCAATGGCTACACCTTC. The encoded protein is CASSPGGGNGYTF.